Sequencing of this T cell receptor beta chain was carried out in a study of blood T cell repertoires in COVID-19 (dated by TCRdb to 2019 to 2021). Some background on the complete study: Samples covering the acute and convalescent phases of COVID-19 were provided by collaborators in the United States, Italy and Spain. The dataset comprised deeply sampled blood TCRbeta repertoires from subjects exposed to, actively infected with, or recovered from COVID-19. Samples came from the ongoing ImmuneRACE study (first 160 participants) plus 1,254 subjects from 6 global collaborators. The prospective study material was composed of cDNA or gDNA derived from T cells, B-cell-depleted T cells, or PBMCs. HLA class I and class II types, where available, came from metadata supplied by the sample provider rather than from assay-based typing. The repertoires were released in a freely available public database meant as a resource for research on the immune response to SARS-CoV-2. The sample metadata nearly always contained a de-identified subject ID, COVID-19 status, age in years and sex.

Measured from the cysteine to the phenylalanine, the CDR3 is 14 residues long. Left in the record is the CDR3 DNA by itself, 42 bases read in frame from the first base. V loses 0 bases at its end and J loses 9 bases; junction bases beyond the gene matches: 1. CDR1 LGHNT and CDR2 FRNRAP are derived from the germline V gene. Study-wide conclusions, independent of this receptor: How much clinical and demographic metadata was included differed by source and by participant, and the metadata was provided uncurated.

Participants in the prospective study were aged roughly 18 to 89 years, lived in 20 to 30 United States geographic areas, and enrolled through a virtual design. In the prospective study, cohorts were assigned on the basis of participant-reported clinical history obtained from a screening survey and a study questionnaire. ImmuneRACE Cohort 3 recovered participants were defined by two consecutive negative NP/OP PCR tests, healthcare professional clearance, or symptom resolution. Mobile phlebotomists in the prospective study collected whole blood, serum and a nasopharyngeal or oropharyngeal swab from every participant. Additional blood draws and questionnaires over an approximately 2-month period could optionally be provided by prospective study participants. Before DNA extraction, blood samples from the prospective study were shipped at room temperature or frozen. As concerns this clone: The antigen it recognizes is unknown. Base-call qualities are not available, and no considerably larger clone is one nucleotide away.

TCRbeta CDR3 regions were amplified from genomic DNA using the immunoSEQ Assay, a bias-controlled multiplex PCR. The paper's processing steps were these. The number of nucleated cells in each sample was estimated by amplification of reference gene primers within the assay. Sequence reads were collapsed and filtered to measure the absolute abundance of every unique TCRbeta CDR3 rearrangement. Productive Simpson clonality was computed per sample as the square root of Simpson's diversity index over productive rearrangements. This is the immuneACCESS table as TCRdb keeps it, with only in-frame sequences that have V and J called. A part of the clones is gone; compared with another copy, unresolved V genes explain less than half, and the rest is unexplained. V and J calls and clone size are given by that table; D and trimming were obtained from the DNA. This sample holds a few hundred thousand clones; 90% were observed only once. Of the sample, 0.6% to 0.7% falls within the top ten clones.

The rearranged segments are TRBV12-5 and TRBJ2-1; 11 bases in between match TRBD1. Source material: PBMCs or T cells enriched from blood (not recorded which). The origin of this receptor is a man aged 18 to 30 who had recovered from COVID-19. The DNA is TGTGCTAGTGGTTTGGTAGGGACAGGGGGTGAGCAGTTCTTC. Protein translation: CASGLVGTGGEQFF.